The 7 T cell receptor beta chains given below trace back to one sample, sequenced in a study of blood T cells in healthy people across ages. Then a second PCR, running roughly 7 to 12 cycles, was carried out with a sample-barcoded 5' primer and a J-beta primer mix. TCRdb called the 5' RACE reads again in MiXCR, with one record for every CDR3 protein. The sample records about 1,400,000 distinct CDR3 sequences, around 42% being singletons. Sample: blood. The receptor set was obtained from a woman aged 18-35 years in good health.

A few counts support this clonotype. This sequence joins TRBV5-8 and TRBJ1-2, with unresolved D. The ends were cut back, 2 bases at V and 5 bases at J, with 4 bases in the middle. The CDR3 has 11 residues. CDR1 is SGHTS, CDR2 YDEGEE, per germline. The CDR3 bases are TGTGCCAGCAGCTTCCAATATGGCTACACCTTC. It translates to CASSFQYGYTF.

The rearrangement uses TRBV19 and TRBJ1-2, with D uncertain. CDR3 length: 14 amino acids. The germline gives CDR1 LNHDA, CDR2 SQIVND (reference sequence). The ends were cut back, 3 bases at V and 5 bases at J, with 13 bases in the middle. The CDR3 DNA is TGTGCCAGTAGTATTTTACAGACGAATTATGGCTACACCTTC. Translated: CASSILQTNYGYTF.

The rearrangement joins TRBV2 to TRBJ2-7; 11 bases are a match to TRBD2. Germline V gene data show CDR1 as SNHLY and CDR2 as FYNNEI. The V segment lost 9 bases and the J segment 3 bases; nucleotides outside the gene matches: 10. CDR3 length equals 15 residues. Here the CDR3 DNA reads TGTGCCAGGTCCCAACTAGCGGGAGAGATCTACGAGCAGTACTTC. Translating it yields CARSQLAGEIYEQYF.

This clonotype was seen only once. The junction departs from germline at one end; a sequencing error may be responsible. This sequence joins TRBV28 and TRBJ2-7; no clear D gene. Germline-derived CDR1 and CDR2 are MDHEN and SYDVKM. The CDR3 has 12 amino acids. CDR3 amino acids: CDSSLSTYEQYF. CDR3 coding DNA: TGTGACAGCAGTTTATCTACCTACGAGCAGTACTTC.

The V and J genes are TRBV10-3 and TRBJ2-7; the D gene is possibly TRBD2 (5 bases). Germline-derived CDR1 and CDR2 are ENHRY and SYGVKD. V lost 6 bases and J 7 bases, leaving 19 bases between the germline ends. This CDR3 is 14 amino acids long. CDR3 bases: TGTGCCATCAGCTCCGTGCTAGCCGACAATGAGCAGTACTTC. Protein product: CAISSVLADNEQYF.

The chain combines TRBV20-1 with TRBJ2-3; no clear D gene. The germline gives CDR1 DFQATT, CDR2 SNEGSKA (reference sequence). V lost 3 bases and J lost 0, with 10 bases in between. The CDR3 runs 14 residues. The CDR3 DNA is TGCAGTGCTAGGCCCCGAAGTAGCACAGATACGCAGTATTTT. Protein product: CSARPRSSTDTQYF.

The DNA of the CDR3 is TGTGCCAGCAGTGGCCCGGGAGCCATACCCCCCTACAATGAGCAGTTCTTC. Amino acids: CASSGPGAIPPYNEQFF. J is TRBJ2-1 and V is TRBV6-1; TRBD2 is a possible D gene (6 bases). Per germline, CDR1 MNHNS and CDR2 SASEGT. With 4 bases removed from V and 2 bases from J, the gap between germline ends came to 18 bases. This CDR3 region has 17 residues.